This T cell receptor (beta chain) comes out of a study of metastatic and nonmetastatic thyroid tumors. Overall study: The authors compared repertoires across blood and tumor or nodule tissue from malignant and benign thyroid patients. Study-wide points: In both blood and tumor samples, TCR beta diversity was reported significantly higher for malignant than benign nodules.

Germline lookup yields CDR1 MNHNY and CDR2 SVGAGI (reference sequence). The trim removed 0 bases at V and 4 bases at J, leaving 8 bases unmatched. This CDR3 spans 17 amino acids. Each patient went into thyroid surgery without having received any treatment. This clone was picked up a small number of times. No antigen is known for it. How the authors handled the data: In papillary thyroid cancer, a distant-metastasis classifier was built using CDR3 differences across clinicopathological groups. MiXCR reprocessed the PCR reads for TCRdb. V and J calls and clone size were set by TCRdb, not the authors. The sample holds 7,000 to 9,500 clones, approximately 30% seen once.

The specimen was tumor tissue. V and J are TRBV6-6 and TRBJ1-2, with 10 bases matching TRBD1. The TCR comes from a female donor with papillary thyroid cancer or a benign thyroid nodule (not recorded which). Some clones in this sample may be carry-over from other donors' samples. The DNA of the CDR3 is TGTGCCAGCAGTTACTCTGTTCGGGACAGGGGATTCTATGGCTACACCTTC. Translation: CASSYSVRDRGFYGYTF.